This T cell receptor beta chain emerged from a study of Graves' ophthalmopathy and Graves' hyperthyroidism listed by TCRdb under 2018. Regarding the study in general: Peripheral blood samples were taken at the time of initial diagnosis, before any treatment was given. To explore V-J signatures that distinguish ophthalmopathy from hyperthyroidism, a discovery set of about 99 patients was enrolled, made up of 40 to 45 with ophthalmopathy and under 65 with stable hyperthyroidism. In total, under 150 blood samples were TCR-sequenced: fewer than 50 ophthalmopathy, some 75 hyperthyroidism and some 17 hyperthyroidism-to-ophthalmopathy patients. Following sampling, methimazole starting at 30 mg daily was administered to hyperthyroidism patients, and high-dose intravenous methylprednisolone was administered to ophthalmopathy patients. The independent validation cohort included some 19 hyperthyroidism patients plus 17 patients who later progressed from hyperthyroidism to ophthalmopathy. In roughly 6 hyperthyroidism patients, the T-cell repertoire of thyroid tissue was compared with the T-cell repertoire of blood. The study used signatures of the TCR beta repertoire to tell Graves' ophthalmopathy apart from Graves' hyperthyroidism and to predict which patients would progress to ophthalmopathy. The 100 or so discovery patients were randomly divided into training and test sets at a 7:3 ratio. Points the paper makes about the study in general: The 13-signature model separated ophthalmopathy from stable hyperthyroidism with approximately 85% sensitivity and about 81% specificity in cross-validation, and 80%/75% in the test set. In validation, the model predicted ophthalmopathy progression with 70.59% sensitivity and approximately 75% specificity; fewer than 15 predicted patients were CT-confirmed with GO in a median of approximately 6.2 months. No statistical method was used to predetermine the sample size, and group allocation was not hidden from the investigators. Most of the expanded thyroid clonotypes with a frequency above 0.001 were also detected in blood, and it was suggested that the thyroid immune response may be reflected by blood repertoires.

Measured from the cysteine to the phenylalanine, the CDR3 is 13 residues long. Only CDR3 DNA is held: 39 bases, read in frame from base 1. CDR1 and CDR2, looked up from the germline V gene (reference sequence), are PRHDT and FYEKMQ. Trimming at the junction amounts to 4 bases on V and 6 bases on J, and the germline ends lie 13 bases apart. This clonotype occurred many times. The target of this receptor is not known. Within one base of it there is no much larger clone, and no base qualities were kept. For repertoire sequencing, TCR beta CDR3 regions were amplified from RNA transcripts. The first round was an RT-PCR using HTBI primers with the Qiagen OneStep RT-PCR kit, and this first round was followed by a second-round multiplex PCR, then size selection and purification. Libraries were sequenced on an Illumina HiSeq2000 using paired-end 100 bp reads. As for the original processing: SOAPnuke was used for read processing, and reads with adapters, uncalled bases, a mean Phred below 15, or no exact constant-primer or identifier match were discarded. COPE v1.2.5 was used to merge high-quality paired reads. Unique nucleotide sequences were defined as clonotypes and aligned to IMGT TRB V, D and J references using MiTCR v1.1. Analysis was restricted to V-J combinations with a frequency above 0.0001, which covered 98% to 99.2% of repertoires. For each V-J combination, a TCR clonal expansion and chaos score was defined as F50 clonal expansion divided by the chaos observed in the TCRdist matrix. Welch's t-statistics and random forest were used to reduce the features to roughly 14 V-J combinations, which were then used as input to a naive Bayes classifier. The Morisita-Horn index was used to measure how similar the thyroid and blood repertoires were. Starting from the raw public reads, TCRdb applied fastp trimming at Q25, assembled clones with MiXCR and retained in-frame beta chains. Each CDR3 protein appears once, grouped with its most common genes and DNA. These V and J calls are TCRdb output, not the study's own analysis. This sample comprises 500,000 to 700,000 distinct CDR3 sequences, roughly 20% of them detected only once. The ten top clones hold about 6.6% of the sample.

Stable hyperthyroidism was defined as no progression to ophthalmopathy within 18 months of follow-up. Hyperthyroidism patients were newly diagnosed, were aged 18 to 65 years, and had a disease duration under 2 months. Anyone with other autoimmune diseases, uncontrolled infections, pregnancy or lactation was excluded from the study. Clinical symptoms, serum thyroxine, TRAb, thyroid ultrasound and orbital computed tomography formed the basis of the diagnosis. PBMCs were isolated from roughly 10 ml of fresh peripheral blood by Ficoll-Paque density gradient centrifugation. Trizol reagent was used to extract the total RNA, and its quality was then checked on an Agilent 2100 Bioanalyzer.

The chain is encoded by TRBV13 joined to TRBJ2-7; TRBD2 is possibly the D segment (6 matching bases). Sequencing was carried out using peripheral blood. This clonotype was obtained from a woman aged 18 to 35 with stable Graves' hyperthyroidism. Some clones in this sample may be carry-over from other donors' samples. Donor details come from another sample of the same person, matched by shared clones. CDR3 reads: CASSSGLLREQYF. The nucleotides are TGTGCCAGCAGCTCGGGACTGCTACGCGAGCAGTACTTC.